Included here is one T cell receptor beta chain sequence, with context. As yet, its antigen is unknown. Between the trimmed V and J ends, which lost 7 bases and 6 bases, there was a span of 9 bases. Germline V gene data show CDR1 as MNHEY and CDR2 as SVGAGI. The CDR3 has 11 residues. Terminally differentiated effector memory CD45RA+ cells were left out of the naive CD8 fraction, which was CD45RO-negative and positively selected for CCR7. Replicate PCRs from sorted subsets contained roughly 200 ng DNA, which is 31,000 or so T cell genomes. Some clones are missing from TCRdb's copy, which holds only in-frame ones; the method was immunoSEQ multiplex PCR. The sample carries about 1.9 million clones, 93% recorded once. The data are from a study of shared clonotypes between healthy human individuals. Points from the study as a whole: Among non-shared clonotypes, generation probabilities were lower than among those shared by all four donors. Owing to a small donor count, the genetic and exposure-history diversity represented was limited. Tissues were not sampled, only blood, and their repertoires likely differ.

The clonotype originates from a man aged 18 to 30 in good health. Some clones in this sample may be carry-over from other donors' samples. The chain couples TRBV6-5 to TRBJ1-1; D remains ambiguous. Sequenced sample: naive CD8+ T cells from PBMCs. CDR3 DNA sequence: TGTGCCAGCATAAGGTTCCCTGAAGCTTTCTTT. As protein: CASIRFPEAFF.